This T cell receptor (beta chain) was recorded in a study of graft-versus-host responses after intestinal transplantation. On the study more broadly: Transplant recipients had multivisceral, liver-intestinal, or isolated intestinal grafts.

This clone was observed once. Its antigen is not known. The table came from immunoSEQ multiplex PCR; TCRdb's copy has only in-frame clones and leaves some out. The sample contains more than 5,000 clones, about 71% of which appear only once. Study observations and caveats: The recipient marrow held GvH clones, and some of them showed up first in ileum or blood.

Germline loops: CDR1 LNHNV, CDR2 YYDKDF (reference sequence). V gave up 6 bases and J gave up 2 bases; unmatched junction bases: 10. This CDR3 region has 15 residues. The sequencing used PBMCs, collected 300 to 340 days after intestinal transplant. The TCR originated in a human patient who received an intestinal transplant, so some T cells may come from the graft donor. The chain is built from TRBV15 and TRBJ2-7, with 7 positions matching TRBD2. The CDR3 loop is CATSRSGETPYEQYF. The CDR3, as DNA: TGTGCCACCAGTAGAAGCGGGGAGACACCCTACGAGCAGTACTTC.